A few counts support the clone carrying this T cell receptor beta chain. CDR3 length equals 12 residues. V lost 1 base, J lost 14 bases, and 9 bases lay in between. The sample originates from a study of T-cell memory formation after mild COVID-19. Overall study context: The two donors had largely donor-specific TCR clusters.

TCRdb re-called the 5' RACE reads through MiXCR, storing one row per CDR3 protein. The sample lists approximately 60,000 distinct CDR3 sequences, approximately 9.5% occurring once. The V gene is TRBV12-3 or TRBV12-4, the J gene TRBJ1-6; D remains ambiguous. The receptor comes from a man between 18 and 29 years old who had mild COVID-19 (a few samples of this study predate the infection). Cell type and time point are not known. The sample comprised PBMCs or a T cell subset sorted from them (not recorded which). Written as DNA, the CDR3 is TGTGCCAGCAGTTTAGAAGCAGGAACCCTCCACTTT. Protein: CASSLEAGTLHF.